This T cell receptor (beta chain) was retrieved from a study of radiotherapy plus CTLA-4 blockade in lung cancer (dated by TCRdb to 2017 to 2018). Regarding the study in general: Objective responses occurred in 18% of enrolled patients, and less than 35% achieved disease control. What the research found in general, with its limitations: After treatment with radiotherapy and ipilimumab, TCR clones that originated in tumors expanded in peripheral blood. Early dynamic changes in blood T cell clones, together with increased serum interferon-beta after radiation, were reported as the strongest predictors of response.

The library was made by the immunoSEQ multiplex PCR assay. The immuneACCESS repertoire file appears here via TCRdb, limited to in-frame rearrangements. These files lack a portion of the clones; in checked studies, under half of the deficit traces to unresolved V genes, and the cause of the others is not known. This sample is represented by 47,000 or so clones; 70% to 90% of them were singletons. Approximately 30% of the sample goes to the ten largest clones. Focal radiation therapy combined with CTLA-4 blockade (ipilimumab) was tested in patients with chemo-refractory metastatic non-small-cell lung cancer. Note on this clone: There is no known antigen for this receptor. No base quality values were provided; no much bigger clone lies one nucleotide off.

The clonotype was recovered from a human donor with non-small cell lung cancer whose response to radiotherapy plus ipilimumab could not be evaluated. This sample comprised peripheral blood, obtained from a patient treated with radiotherapy plus ipilimumab.

The CDR3 here reads CAWSEGQVETQYF. Read as DNA, the sequence is TGTGCCTGGAGTGAGGGGCAGGTTGAGACCCAGTACTTC. The rearranged chain carries TRBV30 and TRBJ2-5; 5 matching bases give a weak D call of TRBD1. Between the V and J ends, shortened by 1 base and 5 bases respectively, the junction contains 11 bases. The CDR3 covers 13 residues, taking in both the cysteine and the phenylalanine. Just the 39-base CDR3 DNA is kept, in frame starting at base 1. For CDR1 and CDR2, the germline V gene (reference sequence) lists GTSNPN and SVGIG.